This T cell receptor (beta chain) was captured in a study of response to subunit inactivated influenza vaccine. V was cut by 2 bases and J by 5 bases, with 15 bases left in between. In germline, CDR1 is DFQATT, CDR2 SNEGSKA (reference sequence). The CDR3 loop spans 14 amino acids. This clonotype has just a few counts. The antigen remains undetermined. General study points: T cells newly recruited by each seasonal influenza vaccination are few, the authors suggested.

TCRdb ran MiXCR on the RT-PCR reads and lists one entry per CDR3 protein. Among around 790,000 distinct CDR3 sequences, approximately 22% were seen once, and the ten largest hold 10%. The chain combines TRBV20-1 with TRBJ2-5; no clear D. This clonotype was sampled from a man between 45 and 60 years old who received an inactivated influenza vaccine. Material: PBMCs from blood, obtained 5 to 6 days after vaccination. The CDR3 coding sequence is TGCAGTGCTAGAATGGACCCAGGAGTCGAGACCCAGTACTTC. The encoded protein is CSARMDPGVETQYF.